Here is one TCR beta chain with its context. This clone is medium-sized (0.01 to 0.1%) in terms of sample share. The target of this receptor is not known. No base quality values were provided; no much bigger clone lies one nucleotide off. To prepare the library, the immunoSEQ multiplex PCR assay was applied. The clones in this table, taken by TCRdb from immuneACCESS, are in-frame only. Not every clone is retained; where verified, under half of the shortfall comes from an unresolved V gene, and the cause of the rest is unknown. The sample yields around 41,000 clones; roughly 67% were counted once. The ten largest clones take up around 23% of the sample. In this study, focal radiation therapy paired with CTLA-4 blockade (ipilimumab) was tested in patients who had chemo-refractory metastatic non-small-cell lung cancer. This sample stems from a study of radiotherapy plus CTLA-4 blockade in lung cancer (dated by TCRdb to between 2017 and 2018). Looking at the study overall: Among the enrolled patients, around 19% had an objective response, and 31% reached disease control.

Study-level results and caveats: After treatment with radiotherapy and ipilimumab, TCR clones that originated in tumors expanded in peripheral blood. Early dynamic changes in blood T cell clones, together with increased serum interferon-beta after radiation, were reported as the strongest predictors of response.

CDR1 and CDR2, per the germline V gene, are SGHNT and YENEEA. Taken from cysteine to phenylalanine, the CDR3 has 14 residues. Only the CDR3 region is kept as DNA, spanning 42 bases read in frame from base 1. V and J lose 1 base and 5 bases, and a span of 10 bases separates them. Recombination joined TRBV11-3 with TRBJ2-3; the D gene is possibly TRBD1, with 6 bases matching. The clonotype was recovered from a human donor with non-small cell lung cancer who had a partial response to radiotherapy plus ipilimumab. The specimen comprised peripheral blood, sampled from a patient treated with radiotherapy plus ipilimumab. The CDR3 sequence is CASSLGGLEDTQYF. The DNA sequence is TGTGCCAGCAGCTTAGGGGGGCTTGAAGATACGCAGTATTTT.